These 19 T cell receptor beta chains were sequenced from one sample in a study of blood T cell repertoires in COVID-19. The protocol was immunoSEQ multiplex PCR, while the TCRdb copy is restricted to in-frame clones and leaves out a portion. The data hold about 220,000 clones, with 75% to 90% observed a single time. Source material: peripheral blood. The receptors here all came from a human donor in a cohort sampled during active COVID-19.

This rearrangement joins TRBV16 to TRBJ1-1; no reliable D call. The CDR3 length is 15 residues. V lost 0 bases and J 0 bases, leaving 8 bases between the germline ends. Germline loops: CDR1 KGHSY, CDR2 FQNENV. For the CDR3, the DNA is TGTGCCAGCAGCCAATCAGCGGATATGAACACTGAAGCTTTCTTT. Its protein is CASSQSADMNTEAFF.

In this sample, this clone turned up a few times. This chain links TRBV11-2 with TRBJ2-7; TRBD2 might be the D (6 bases). This CDR3 region has 14 residues. The germline V gene has CDR1 SGHAT and CDR2 FQNNGV. Trimming left V 3 bases short and J 3 bases short, with 12 bases between. CDR3 sequence reads: CASSFGGGDYEQYF. The CDR3 nucleotides read TGTGCCAGCAGCTTTGGTGGAGGGGACTACGAGCAGTACTTC.

The V and J genes are TRBV7-3 and TRBJ1-2; possibly TRBD1 for D (5 bases). There are 16 residues in the CDR3. Germline loops: CDR1 SGHTA, CDR2 FQGTGA. V was shortened by 2 bases and J by 4 bases, with 17 bases between the two germline ends. The CDR3 sequence: CASSLGADSSGYGYTF. The CDR3 DNA follows: TGTGCCAGCAGCTTAGGGGCAGACTCTTCGGGCTATGGCTACACCTTC.

This chain uses TRBV19 with TRBJ2-7; TRBD1 matches at 8 bases. This CDR3 region has 14 residues. Germline-derived CDR1 and CDR2 are LNHDA and SQIVND (reference sequence). With 3 bases clipped from V and 4 bases from J, the junction kept 5 bases outside the gene matches. The CDR3 bases are TGTGCCAGTAGTATCAGGGGGCGCGGGTACGAGCAGTACTTC. Protein product: CASSIRGRGYEQYF.

The table lists this clone with a count of one. The chain recombines TRBV30 with TRBJ1-1; no firm D call. CDR1 GTSNPN and CDR2 SVGIG come from the germline V gene (reference sequence). This CDR3 spans 15 amino acids. The germline V and J ends were trimmed by 0 bases and 2 bases, with 13 bases remaining between them. The CDR3 region is CAWSVIVVLNTEAFF. The CDR3 nucleotides read TGTGCCTGGAGTGTAATTGTAGTCCTTAACACTGAAGCTTTCTTT.

The chain recombines TRBV5-4 with TRBJ2-5, with 7 bases fitting TRBD2. The CDR3 has 17 amino acids. The V gene end was trimmed by 4 bases and the J gene end by 7 bases; junction bases not matched to a gene: 19. The germline CDR1 and CDR2 sequences are SGHNT and YYREEE (reference sequence). CDR3 DNA sequence: TGTGCCAGCAGCCGCCCGGACGGGACTAATCCCTTGAGGACCCAGTACTTC. It yields the protein CASSRPDGTNPLRTQYF.

The genes are TRBV5-1 and TRBJ2-7, with D maybe TRBD2 (5 bases). CDR3 size: 15 residues. Trimming removed 0 bases from V and 5 bases from J, with 15 bases in between. The germline CDR1 and CDR2 sequences are SGHRS and YFSETQ. In nucleotides, the CDR3 is TGCGCCAGCAGCTTGGGACCGGGAAGGTTGAACGAGCAGTACTTC. This codes for CASSLGPGRLNEQYF.

The chain links TRBV28 to TRBJ2-2; 7 nucleotides match TRBD1. In germline, CDR1 is MDHEN, CDR2 SYDVKM. The CDR3 has 17 residues. After removal of 4 bases from V and 0 bases from J, the junction contained 8 bases not matched to a gene. The CDR3 region is CASSSFSTGTNTGELFF. In nucleotides, the CDR3 is TGTGCCAGCAGTTCCTTCTCGACAGGGACGAACACCGGGGAGCTGTTTTTT.

The chain has TRBV5-4 and TRBJ2-3; 7 bases map to TRBD1. V shed 6 bases and J 2 bases; nucleotides not matched to a gene: 3. This CDR3 comprises 13 residues. The V gene's germline CDR1 is SGHNT and CDR2 YYREEE (reference sequence). The CDR3 sequence: CASIGTDTDTQYF. DNA of the CDR3: TGTGCCAGCATAGGGACAGACACAGATACGCAGTATTTT.

This clone was detected only once. The chain links TRBV4-2 to TRBJ2-7; D not certain. The CDR3 totals 16 residues. Between the trimmed V and J ends, which lost 2 bases and 1 base, there was a span of 15 bases. Germline V gene lookup returns CDR1 LGHNA and CDR2 YNFKEQ. CDR3 nucleotides: TGTGCCAGCAGCCAAAACGCGAGAGGCAGTTCCTACGAGCAGTACTTC. Translated, it gives CASSQNARGSSYEQYF.

This clone was recorded a few times. J is TRBJ1-6 and V is TRBV30, with D uncertain. CDR3 size: 13 residues. Germline V gene data show CDR1 as GTSNPN and CDR2 as SVGIG (reference sequence). The V end was cut by 2 bases, the J end by 8 bases, with 10 bases between. The CDR3 bases are TGTGCCTGGAGTTCGACGGCGGATTCACCCCTCCACTTT. This codes for CAWSSTADSPLHF.

The chain has TRBV24-1 and TRBJ2-1, with 9 positions matching TRBD2. CDR3 size: 18 residues. Germline V gene sequence: CDR1 KGHDR, CDR2 SFDVKD. With 9 bases clipped from V and 0 bases from J, the junction kept 14 bases outside the gene matches. The CDR3 sequence is CATASEREVTSSYNEQFF. The CDR3 DNA follows: TGTGCCACCGCATCGGAGCGGGAGGTGACGAGCTCCTACAATGAGCAGTTCTTC.

V usage is TRBV28 and J usage is TRBJ1-2, with TRBD1 matching 7 bases. The ends lost 6 bases at V and 2 bases at J; junction bases unmatched: 12. The CDR3 totals 16 residues. The V gene's germline CDR1 is MDHEN and CDR2 SYDVKM. The CDR3: CASSRTLEGANYGYTF. In DNA form, the CDR3 reads TGTGCCAGCAGCCGCACTCTAGAGGGGGCAAACTATGGCTACACCTTC.

V gene TRBV20-1 combines with J gene TRBJ1-1; D gene ambiguous. The CDR3 has 15 residues. Germline V gives CDR1 DFQATT, CDR2 SNEGSKA (reference sequence). Trimming stripped 3 bases from V and 4 bases from J, with 18 bases between. The chain's CDR3 is CSASSKRASGTEAFF. The CDR3 DNA reads TGCAGTGCTAGTTCTAAGCGGGCTTCGGGCACTGAAGCTTTCTTT.

The rearrangement joins TRBV4-3 to TRBJ2-3; 9 nucleotides align to TRBD1. J gave up 3 bases and V 1 base, and 5 bases lay outside the gene matches. Germline V gene sequence: CDR1 LGHNA, CDR2 YSLEER. The CDR3 has 16 residues. In DNA form, the CDR3 reads TGCGCCAGCAGCCAAGCCCCGGGACAGGGAACAGATACGCAGTATTTT. Its protein is CASSQAPGQGTDTQYF.

The J gene is TRBJ2-2, the V gene TRBV27, with D tentatively TRBD1 (6 bases). Trimming shortened V by 3 bases and J by 4 bases, and 9 bases separated the two germline ends. This CDR3 has 14 amino acids. Germline lookup yields CDR1 MNHEY and CDR2 SMNVEV (reference sequence). CDR3 in DNA: TGTGCCAGCAGTTTCACAGGGAGCACCGGGGAGCTGTTTTTT. Translated: CASSFTGSTGELFF.

The chain couples TRBV27 to TRBJ2-3; no clear D gene. CDR3 length: 13 amino acids. Germline lookup yields CDR1 MNHEY and CDR2 SMNVEV (reference sequence). V dropped 10 bases and J dropped 4 bases, with 15 bases sitting between them. This CDR3 reads CATLGPEPDTQYF. The CDR3 DNA reads as TGTGCCACCCTGGGCCCGGAACCAGATACGCAGTATTTT.

In the case of this clone: The sample has other DNA sequences that encode this CDR3 too. The rearrangement links TRBV11-2 to TRBJ2-7; 9 bases fit TRBD1. Germline values: CDR1 SGHAT, CDR2 FQNNGV. With V trimmed by 5 bases and J by 1 base, 3 bases remained unmatched. The CDR3 extends over 14 amino acids. CDR3 amino acids: CASSLDRGSYEQYF. The CDR3 bases are TGTGCCAGCAGCCTCGACAGGGGGTCCTACGAGCAGTACTTC.

Notes on this clone: Other DNA sequences in the same sample also yield this CDR3. This chain connects TRBV5-1 to TRBJ2-7; 10 bases are shared with TRBD1. Trimming took 3 bases from V and 4 from J; bases not matched to a gene: 7. This CDR3 comprises 15 residues. The germline gives CDR1 SGHRS, CDR2 YFSETQ. The CDR3, as DNA: TGCGCCAGCAGCTCGCGGGACAGGGGTATATACGAGCAGTACTTC. This codes for CASSSRDRGIYEQYF.